These T cell receptor beta chains were read from a single sample in a study of OX40 agonist ivuxolimab in advanced cancers. Libraries were prepared by immunoSEQ multiplex PCR; TCRdb keeps only in-frame clonotypes and omits some of them. The table shows 50,000 or so clones, with around nine tenths occurring only once. The sequencing here drew on CD4+ or CD8+ T cells sorted from blood, taken in a trial of the OX40 agonist ivuxolimab. The source of these receptors is an adult with an advanced solid tumor such as melanoma, head and neck, liver or kidney cancer. CDR3s include the opening cysteine and the closing phenylalanine or tryptophan. The D gene is left open where the match is weak. Part of the rows lack a size; the others show once, few, many or a class for expanded clones.

cdr3_nt: TGTGCCAGCGCTCGGGCGGGGGATGGCTACACCTTC
cdr3_aa: CASARAGDGYTF
j_call: TRBJ1-2
v_call: TRBV28
clone_size: NA
d_call: NA

cdr3_nt: TGTGCCAGCAGTTTATTCGGGAGCTCCTACGAGCAGTACTTC
cdr3_aa: CASSLFGSSYEQYF
j_call: TRBJ2-7
v_call: TRBV28
clone_size: NA
d_call: NA

cdr3_nt: TGTGCCTGGGGAAGACAGGGGGCCTACGAGCAGTACTTC
cdr3_aa: CAWGRQGAYEQYF
j_call: TRBJ2-7
v_call: TRBV30
clone_size: NA
d_call: TRBD1

cdr3_nt: TGTGCCAGCAGTTTAGTGGGGGCCGCTGGAAACACCATATATTTT
cdr3_aa: CASSLVGAAGNTIYF
j_call: TRBJ1-3
v_call: TRBV28
clone_size: NA
d_call: NA

cdr3_nt: TGTGCCAGCAGCGAGATAGCGGGAGGTGCCTACGAGCAGTACTTC
cdr3_aa: CASSEIAGGAYEQYF
j_call: TRBJ2-7
v_call: TRBV7-9
clone_size: NA
d_call: TRBD2

cdr3_nt: TGTGCCAGCAGTTCGGGGGGAAGCTCTGGAAACACCATATATTTT
cdr3_aa: CASSSGGSSGNTIYF
j_call: TRBJ1-3
v_call: TRBV28
clone_size: NA
d_call: NA

cdr3_nt: TGCGCCAGCAGTGCCCAGGGACTCGGGACTGAAGCTTTCTTT
cdr3_aa: CASSAQGLGTEAFF
j_call: TRBJ1-1
v_call: TRBV10-1
clone_size: NA
d_call: NA

cdr3_nt: TGTGCCAGCAGCTTGGCGGGGAAGCGGTACGAGCAGTACTTC
cdr3_aa: CASSLAGKRYEQYF
j_call: TRBJ2-7
v_call: TRBV5-5
clone_size: NA
d_call: NA

cdr3_nt: TGTGCTAGCAGCCACGAGGGGGAGCTGTTTTTT
cdr3_aa: CASSHEGELFF
j_call: TRBJ2-2
v_call: TRBV7-7
clone_size: NA
d_call: NA

cdr3_nt: TGTGCCAGCAGGGACGTCAATCAGCCCCAGCATTTT
cdr3_aa: CASRDVNQPQHF
j_call: TRBJ1-5
v_call: TRBV6-1
clone_size: NA
d_call: NA

cdr3_nt: TGTGCCAGCTCACTTCGGACGGCCCGGGAGAACGAGCAGTACTTC
cdr3_aa: CASSLRTARENEQYF
j_call: TRBJ2-7
v_call: TRBV18
clone_size: NA
d_call: NA

cdr3_nt: TGTGCCAGCAGCAAAGCGCAAAAGGGGGCGAACCTTTACGAGCAGTACTTC
cdr3_aa: CASSKAQKGANLYEQYF
j_call: TRBJ2-7
v_call: TRBV21-1
clone_size: NA
d_call: NA

cdr3_nt: TGTGCCAGCAGCGTAACTAGCGGGACGGAGACCCAGTACTTC
cdr3_aa: CASSVTSGTETQYF
j_call: TRBJ2-5
v_call: TRBV9
clone_size: NA
d_call: TRBD2

cdr3_nt: TGTGCCAGCGGACCCGACAGGGTGAACTCACCCCTCCACTTT
cdr3_aa: CASGPDRVNSPLHF
j_call: TRBJ1-6
v_call: TRBV6-5
clone_size: NA
d_call: TRBD1

cdr3_nt: TGTGCCAGTAGTAGCGGAGGGAGAGCATGGGACGAGCAGTACTTC
cdr3_aa: CASSSGGRAWDEQYF
j_call: TRBJ2-7
v_call: TRBV19
clone_size: NA
d_call: NA

cdr3_nt: TGCGCCAGCAGCCCAGGGACTAGCGGCACCGGGGAGCTGTTTTTT
cdr3_aa: CASSPGTSGTGELFF
j_call: TRBJ2-2
v_call: TRBV5-1
clone_size: once
d_call: TRBD2

cdr3_nt: TGTGCCAGCACCTCTCACTCCCTAGCGGGAGGATACAATGAGCAGTTCTTC
cdr3_aa: CASTSHSLAGGYNEQFF
j_call: TRBJ2-1
v_call: TRBV2
clone_size: NA
d_call: TRBD2

cdr3_nt: TGTGCCAGCAGCAGGACAGGCCTAACCAACAATGAGCAGTTCTTC
cdr3_aa: CASSRTGLTNNEQFF
j_call: TRBJ2-1
v_call: TRBV6-1
clone_size: NA
d_call: TRBD1

cdr3_nt: TGTGCCAGCAGCTTACTACAGGTTAACACCGGGGAGCTGTTTTTT
cdr3_aa: CASSLLQVNTGELFF
j_call: TRBJ2-2
v_call: TRBV11-2
clone_size: NA
d_call: NA

cdr3_nt: TGTGCCAGCTCACCACTTCCAGGGTCGAGCTCCTACGAGCAGTACTTC
cdr3_aa: CASSPLPGSSSYEQYF
j_call: TRBJ2-7
v_call: TRBV18
clone_size: NA
d_call: NA

cdr3_nt: TGCGCCAGCAGCTTCATAGCGGGAGAAAGGTACGAGCAGTACTTC
cdr3_aa: CASSFIAGERYEQYF
j_call: TRBJ2-7
v_call: TRBV5-1
clone_size: NA
d_call: TRBD2

cdr3_nt: TGTGCCATCAGTTCAGAGGGGGCTTATACGCACAATGAGCAGTTCTTC
cdr3_aa: CAISSEGAYTHNEQFF
j_call: TRBJ2-1
v_call: TRBV10-3
clone_size: NA
d_call: TRBD1

cdr3_nt: TGTGCCAGCAGGGGGACAAACGCCTACGAGCAGTACTTC
cdr3_aa: CASRGTNAYEQYF
j_call: TRBJ2-7
v_call: TRBV2
clone_size: NA
d_call: NA

cdr3_nt: TGTGCCACCAGTCGAAGGACAGGGGGCTTCAATCAGCCCCAGCATTTT
cdr3_aa: CATSRRTGGFNQPQHF
j_call: TRBJ1-5
v_call: TRBV15
clone_size: NA
d_call: TRBD1

cdr3_nt: TGTGCCAGCAGTTCGGCCAACTACGAGCAGTACTTC
cdr3_aa: CASSSANYEQYF
j_call: TRBJ2-7
v_call: TRBV6-5
clone_size: NA
d_call: NA

cdr3_nt: TGTGCCAGCAGCGGACGGGGGGCAGTTGGCTACACCTTC
cdr3_aa: CASSGRGAVGYTF
j_call: TRBJ1-2
v_call: TRBV5-6
clone_size: NA
d_call: NA

cdr3_nt: TGTGCCAGCAGCCCCTACTCAGGGGGCGGCGGAAACACCATATATTTT
cdr3_aa: CASSPYSGGGGNTIYF
j_call: TRBJ1-3
v_call: TRBV9
clone_size: NA
d_call: TRBD1

cdr3_nt: TGTGCCAGCTCACCGACGACAGGGGGAGCAGATACGCAGTATTTT
cdr3_aa: CASSPTTGGADTQYF
j_call: TRBJ2-3
v_call: TRBV18
clone_size: NA
d_call: TRBD1